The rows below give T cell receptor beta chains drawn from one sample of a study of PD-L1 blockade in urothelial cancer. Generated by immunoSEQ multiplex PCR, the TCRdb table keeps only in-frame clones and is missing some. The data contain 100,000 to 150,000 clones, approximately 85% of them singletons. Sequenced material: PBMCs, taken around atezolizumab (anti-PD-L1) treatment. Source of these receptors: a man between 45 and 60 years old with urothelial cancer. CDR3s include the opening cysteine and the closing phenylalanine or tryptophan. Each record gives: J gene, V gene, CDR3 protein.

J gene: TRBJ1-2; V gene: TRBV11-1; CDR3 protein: CASSLKRQGGYTF
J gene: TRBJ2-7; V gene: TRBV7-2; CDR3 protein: CASSFGQGAIEQYF
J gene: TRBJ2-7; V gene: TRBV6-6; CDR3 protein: CASSPSVEQYF
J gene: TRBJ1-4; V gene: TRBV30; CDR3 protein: CAWNFRQGTNEKLFF
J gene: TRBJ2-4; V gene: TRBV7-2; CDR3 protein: CASSREGMTKNIQYF
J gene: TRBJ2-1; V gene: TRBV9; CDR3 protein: CASSDGTGAYNEQFF
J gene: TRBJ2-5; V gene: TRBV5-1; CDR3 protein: CASSLMAGRTETQYF
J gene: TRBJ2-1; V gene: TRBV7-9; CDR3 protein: CASSIRTGMRDEQFF
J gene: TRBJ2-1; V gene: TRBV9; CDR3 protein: CASSVSGTPVGEQFF
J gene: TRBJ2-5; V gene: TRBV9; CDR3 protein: CASSAATSGFQETQYF
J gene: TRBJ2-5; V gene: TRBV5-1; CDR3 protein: CASSLAGVTKETQYF
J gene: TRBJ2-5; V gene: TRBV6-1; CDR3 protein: CASSEGARLETQYF
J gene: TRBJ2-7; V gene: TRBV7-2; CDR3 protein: CASTASSGSSYEQYF
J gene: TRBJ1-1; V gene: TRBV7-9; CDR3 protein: CASSKTRVSVNTEAFF
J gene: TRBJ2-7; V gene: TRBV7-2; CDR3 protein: CASSHSGRLYEQYF
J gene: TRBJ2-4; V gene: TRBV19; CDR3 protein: CASSALIGAGTQYF
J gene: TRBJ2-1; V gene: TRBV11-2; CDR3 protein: CASSLDGVVGEQFF
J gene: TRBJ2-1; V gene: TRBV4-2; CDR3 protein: CASSQDRNSYNEQFF
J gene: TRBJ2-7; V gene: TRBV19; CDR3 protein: CASSVSVQTYEQYF
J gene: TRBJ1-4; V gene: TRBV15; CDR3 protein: CATSRGRAEAEKLFF
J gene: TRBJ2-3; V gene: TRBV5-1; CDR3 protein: CASSFTSLGLDTQYF
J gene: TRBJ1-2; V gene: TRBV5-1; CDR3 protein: CASSIFPPGQQSYGYTF
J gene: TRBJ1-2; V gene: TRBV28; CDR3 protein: CASSPDTTSYGYTF
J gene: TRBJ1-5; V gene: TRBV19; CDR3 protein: CASIESGQGGNQPQHF
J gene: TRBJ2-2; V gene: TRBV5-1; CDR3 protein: CASSVTSGRYGELFF
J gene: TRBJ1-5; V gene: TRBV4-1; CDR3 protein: CASSPTSDQPQHF